These 8 T cell receptor beta chains were all obtained from the same sample, sequenced in a study of T cell responses to AZD1222 COVID-19 vaccine. Profiling relied on immunoSEQ multiplex PCR, and the TCRdb table lists in-frame clones only, not all of them. The table shows around 140,000 clones, with 80% to 90% occurring only once. Sequenced material: peripheral blood, taken on day 0 of AZD1222 vaccination. All receptors derive from an adult in good health.

The genes are TRBV10-3 and TRBJ2-2; D not certain. V was cut by 4 bases and J by 5 bases, with 8 bases left in between. Germline V gives CDR1 ENHRY, CDR2 SYGVKD. CDR3 size: 13 residues. The CDR3, as DNA: TGTGCCATCAGTGCGGGTTTTACCGGGGAGCTGTTTTTT. As protein: CAISAGFTGELFF.

The rearrangement joins TRBV12-3 or TRBV12-4 to TRBJ1-3, with D possibly TRBD1 on 5 matching bases. The ends were cut back, 6 bases at V and 2 bases at J, with 8 bases in the middle. There are 13 residues in the CDR3. The CDR3 sequence: CASRGAAGNTIYF. CDR3 DNA: TGTGCCAGCAGAGGGGCGGCTGGAAACACCATATATTTT.

This chain links TRBV11-2 with TRBJ2-7; TRBD2 matches at 10 bases. Germline V gene lookup returns CDR1 SGHAT and CDR2 FQNNGV. The V and J ends lost 1 base and 4 bases, in that order; junction bases with no gene match: 10. The CDR3 covers 17 residues. The DNA of the CDR3 is TGTGCCAGCAGCTTAGCCCCGTTAAGCGGGGGGGCGTACGAGCAGTACTTC. Protein product: CASSLAPLSGGAYEQYF.

Only a few counts were recorded for this clone. The rearrangement uses TRBV27 and TRBJ2-5; tentative D call: TRBD1 (5 bases). The CDR3 covers 12 residues. Trimming left V 4 bases short and J 3 bases short, with 6 bases between. Germline CDR1 is MNHEY and CDR2 is SMNVEV (reference sequence). In DNA form, the CDR3 reads TGTGCCAGCAGTTCCAGGGAAGAGACCCAGTACTTC. Residues: CASSSREETQYF.

The chain joins TRBV7-9 to TRBJ1-2, with no clear D. This CDR3 has 15 residues. V was trimmed by 3 bases and J by 2 bases, leaving 13 bases between them. Germline CDR1 SEHNR, CDR2 FQNEAQ (reference sequence). The CDR3, as DNA: TGTGCCAGCAGCTTTGGGCGGGGAACAAACTATGGCTACACCTTC. Protein sequence: CASSFGRGTNYGYTF.

This sequence joins TRBV6-1 and TRBJ2-1; the match to TRBD2 covers 9 bases. V lost 3 bases and J lost 7; bases outside the gene matches: 7. The CDR3 has 15 amino acids. Germline V gene lookup returns CDR1 MNHNS and CDR2 SASEGT. The DNA for the CDR3 is TGTGCCAGCAGTGAGCCTTATCTAGCGGGAAATGAGCAGTTCTTC. Amino acids: CASSEPYLAGNEQFF.

This chain uses TRBV19 with TRBJ1-2, with D uncertain. Trimming removed 7 bases from V and 2 bases from J, with 14 bases in between. CDR1 and CDR2 (germline): LNHDA, SQIVND (reference sequence). CDR3 length: 14 residues. The CDR3 DNA is TGTGCCAGTACCATCGGAACAAGGAACTATGGCTACACCTTC. This translates into CASTIGTRNYGYTF.

The table lists this clone with a count of one. The V and J genes are TRBV19 and TRBJ2-2; D ambiguous. The V gene lost 5 bases and the J gene lost 4 bases, with 2 bases spanning the gap. This CDR3 region has 11 residues. Germline loops: CDR1 LNHDA, CDR2 SQIVND (reference sequence). CDR3 sequence: CASSLTGELFF. Written as DNA, the CDR3 is TGTGCCAGTAGTCTCACCGGGGAGCTGTTTTTT.